These 21 T cell receptor beta chains originate from one sample sequenced in a study of blood T cells in healthy people across ages. With a J-beta primer mix and a sample-barcoded 5' primer, a second PCR ran roughly 6 to 11 cycles. TCRdb re-analysed the 5' RACE reads in MiXCR, keeping a single row per CDR3 protein. In the table there are approximately 1.5 million distinct CDR3 sequences, about 31% of which are singletons. Sequencing was performed on blood. The receptors derive from a woman under 40 in good health.

This sequence joins TRBV20-1 and TRBJ2-3; TRBD1 might be the D (6 bases). This CDR3 is built from 13 residues. Trimming removed 3 bases at V and 6 bases at J, with 13 bases between. Per the germline V gene, CDR1 is DFQATT and CDR2 is SNEGSKA (reference sequence). CDR3 amino acids: CSARGTGMDTQYF. CDR3 in DNA: TGCAGTGCTAGGGGAACAGGGATGGATACGCAGTATTTT.

The DNA of the CDR3 is TGTGCCACCAGCAGAGAAGGGGGTTACACTGAAGCTTTCTTT. Its protein product is CATSREGGYTEAFF. The chain recombines TRBV15 with TRBJ1-1, with D tentatively TRBD1 (6 bases). The germline CDR1 and CDR2 sequences are LNHNV and YYDKDF (reference sequence). Between the trimmed V and J ends, which lost 0 bases and 3 bases, there was a span of 8 bases. This CDR3 contains 14 residues.

V and J are TRBV6-1 and TRBJ2-7; D is unclear. V was pared by 8 bases and J by 3 bases, with 5 bases between. CDR3 size: 10 residues. Germline V gene sequence: CDR1 MNHNS, CDR2 SASEGT. The DNA of the CDR3 is TGTGCCAGCGCCGGCTACGAGCAGTACTTC. Translating gives CASAGYEQYF.

V usage is TRBV7-9 and J usage is TRBJ2-5; D might be TRBD1 (6 bases). There are 14 residues in the CDR3. Germline V CDR1 and CDR2: SEHNR, FQNEAQ (reference sequence). Trimming pared 6 bases from V and 3 bases from J, leaving 14 bases between. CDR3 sequence (DNA): TGTGCCAGCAGGACTAACAGGGAAGAAGAGACCCAGTACTTC. This gives the protein CASRTNREEETQYF. Together with reference TRBV7-9 and TRBJ2-5, the CDR3 gives the full variable domain: DTGVSQNPRHKITKRGQNVTFRCDPISEHNRLYWYRQTLGQGPEFLTYFQNEAQLEKSRLLSDRFSAERPKGSFSTLEIQRTEQGDSAMYLCASRTNREEETQYFGPGTRLLVL.

The chain joins TRBV27 to TRBJ1-6; D ambiguous. V shed 2 bases and J shed 8 bases, with 7 bases lying between them. Looked up from germline, CDR1 is MNHEY and CDR2 is SMNVEV (reference sequence). The CDR3 has 13 residues. The CDR3 DNA sequence: TGTGCCAGCAGTTTACGGGTTGATTCACCCCTCCACTTT. Amino acid sequence: CASSLRVDSPLHF.

This chain connects TRBV2 to TRBJ1-1; D ambiguous. Germline assignment: CDR1 SNHLY and CDR2 FYNNEI. The CDR3 sequence is 14 residues long. The V end lost 4 bases, the J end lost 7 bases, and 16 bases lay between the germline ends. CDR3 loop: CASSASVESVEAFF. The CDR3 region has the DNA TGTGCCAGCAGTGCCTCCGTAGAGTCAGTTGAAGCTTTCTTT.

The chain links TRBV20-1 to TRBJ1-2; D unclear. The ends were cut back, 3 bases at V and 2 bases at J, with 10 bases in the middle. CDR1 and CDR2 (germline): DFQATT, SNEGSKA (reference sequence). The CDR3 consists of 13 residues. CDR3 sequence: CSASPEENYGYTF. CDR3 nucleotide sequence: TGCAGTGCTAGCCCAGAGGAGAACTATGGCTACACCTTC.

The V call is TRBV7-8, the J call TRBJ2-1; 9 nucleotides line up with TRBD2. Germline trimming cut 3 bases from V and 8 bases from J; bases unmatched to any gene: 26. The CDR3 totals 21 residues. Germline V lookup: CDR1 SGHVS, CDR2 FQNEAQ. As DNA, the CDR3 is TGTGCCAGCAGCTTCCAAGGGACTAGCACAATCCGGATCGGGGCCCGGGATGAGCAGTTCTTC. This translates into CASSFQGTSTIRIGARDEQFF. The variable domain in full, with the rest retrieved from reference TRBV7-8 and TRBJ2-1, is GAGVSQSPRYKVAKRGQDVALRCDPISGHVSLFWYQQALGQGPEFLTYFQNEAQLDKSGLPSDRFFAERPEGSVSTLKIQRTQQEDSAVYLCASSFQGTSTIRIGARDEQFFGPGTRLTVL.

Worth noting for this clonotype: At one end, the junction sequence differs from germline, possibly due to a read error. The chain carries TRBV20-1 and TRBJ2-5, with D possibly matching TRBD2 (6 bases). Germline CDR1 reads DFQATT; CDR2 reads SNEGSKA (reference sequence). The CDR3 runs 15 residues. CDR3 amino acids: CSAEDGTSSQEAQYF. As DNA, the CDR3 is TGCAGTGCGGAAGATGGCACTAGCAGCCAAGAGGCCCAGTACTTC.

This clonotype was found a few times. The genes are TRBV13 and TRBJ2-3; 7 bases are shared with TRBD2. With 6 bases clipped from V and 0 bases from J, the junction kept 18 bases outside the gene matches. Germline lookup yields CDR1 PRHDT and CDR2 FYEKMQ (reference sequence). CDR3 length: 19 amino acids. In nucleotides, the CDR3 is TGTGCCAGCAGTTCACCCGACCGCTCCGGGGGGAATAGCACAGATACGCAGTATTTT. Its protein product is CASSSPDRSGGNSTDTQYF.

This chain links TRBV13 with TRBJ1-3, with no clear D. Per the germline V gene, CDR1 is PRHDT and CDR2 is FYEKMQ (reference sequence). The CDR3 is 16 residues long. V shed 5 bases and J shed 0 bases, with 14 bases lying between them. CDR3 loop: CASSPLGKRSGNTIYF. The CDR3 nucleotides are TGTGCCAGCAGCCCCCTGGGAAAACGCTCTGGAAACACCATATATTTT. Using reference TRBV13 and TRBJ1-3 for the parts outside the CDR3, the full variable domain is AAGVIQSPRHLIKEKRETATLKCYPIPRHDTVYWYQQGPGQDPQFLISFYEKMQSDKGSIPDRFSAQQFSDYHSELNMSSLELGDSALYFCASSPLGKRSGNTIYFGEGSWLTVV.

Only a few counts were recorded for this clonotype. The rearrangement uses TRBV3-1 and TRBJ1-5; 7 bases are a match to TRBD1. Germline V lookup: CDR1 LGHDT, CDR2 YNNKEL (reference sequence). With V trimmed by 0 bases and J by 5 bases, 1 base remained unmatched. This CDR3 spans 14 amino acids. The CDR3, as DNA: TGTGCCAGCAGCCAAGACACAGGGGATCAGCCCCAGCATTTT. The encoded protein is CASSQDTGDQPQHF.

A word on this clonotype: Germline is not matched at one junction end, which may reflect a read error. V and J are TRBV4-1 and TRBJ1-6, with 7 bases that match TRBD1. In germline, CDR1 is MGHRA, CDR2 YSYEKL. The CDR3 length is 15 residues. The CDR3 coding sequence is TGCGCCAGCAGCCCACGGGACAGCGATAATTCACCCTTCCACTTT. Residues: CASSPRDSDNSPFHF.

The sample holds a few counts of this clonotype. V and J are TRBV6-4 and TRBJ2-5; D tentatively reads TRBD1 or TRBD2 (5 bases each). CDR3 length: 11 residues. Deletions cut 2 bases from V and 11 bases from J, with 9 bases between. Germline V gene lookup returns CDR1 MRHNA and CDR2 SNTAGT. CDR3 protein: CASSDGGLQYF. The CDR3 DNA follows: TGTGCCAGCAGTGACGGGGGATTGCAGTACTTC.

V usage is TRBV4-1 and J usage is TRBJ1-1; unclear D gene. The CDR3 runs to 12 residues. CDR1 MGHRA and CDR2 YSYEKL come from the germline V gene. The V end was cut by 1 base, the J end by 10 bases, with 10 bases between. CDR3: CASSQVGIGAFF. In DNA form, the CDR3 reads TGCGCCAGCAGCCAAGTGGGGATCGGAGCTTTCTTT.

V usage is TRBV25-1 and J usage is TRBJ1-5; a possible D gene is TRBD1 (6 bases). Trimming cost V 5 bases and J 1 base, with 15 bases left between them. CDR3 length equals 16 residues. CDR1 and CDR2 from the germline V gene are MGHDK and SYGVNS. The CDR3 region is CASSPREGESNQPQHF. CDR3 nucleotides: TGTGCCAGCAGTCCCCGAGAGGGGGAGAGCAATCAGCCCCAGCATTTT.

The V and J genes are TRBV10-3 and TRBJ1-5; 8 positions agree with TRBD1. Germline V CDR1 and CDR2: ENHRY, SYGVKD. The J segment lost 4 bases and the V segment lost 11 bases, leaving 7 bases of the junction unmatched. The CDR3 is 13 amino acids. DNA for the CDR3: TGTGCCGCCACAGGGGGGAGGAATCAGCCCCAGCATTTT. Amino acid sequence: CAATGGRNQPQHF.

This sequence joins TRBV12-3 or TRBV12-4 and TRBJ2-1; 9 bases map to TRBD2. The CDR3 is made up of 17 amino acids. The V gene end was trimmed by 0 bases and the J gene end by 8 bases; junction bases not matched to a gene: 11. CDR3 residues: CASSLAPRLAVRDEQFF. CDR3 DNA: TGTGCCAGCAGTTTAGCCCCGAGACTAGCGGTACGGGATGAGCAGTTCTTC.

The V call is TRBV12-3 or TRBV12-4, the J call TRBJ2-1; 8 bases are a match to TRBD2. Losses at the gene ends were 5 bases for V and 7 bases for J; bases not matched to a gene: 16. The CDR3 consists of 17 residues. The CDR3 coding sequence is TGTGCCAGCAGTCCTTTTCTACGGGGGGGCCTCCGGAATGAGCAGTTCTTC. Translated: CASSPFLRGGLRNEQFF.

The V gene is TRBV30, the J gene TRBJ2-1; TRBD1 matches at 11 bases. CDR3 length: 15 residues. The V segment lost 2 bases and the J segment 6 bases; nucleotides outside the gene matches: 6. Germline loops: CDR1 GTSNPN, CDR2 SVGIG (reference sequence). In DNA, the CDR3 is TGTGCCTGGAGTCCCGGGACAGGGGGATTCAATGAGCAGTTCTTC. Encoded protein: CAWSPGTGGFNEQFF.

This clonotype was seen a few times. The chain combines TRBV9 with TRBJ2-7; D perhaps matches TRBD2 (6 bases). The CDR3 loop spans 16 amino acids. With 0 bases removed from V and 1 base from J, the gap between germline ends came to 14 bases. Germline CDR1 is SGDLS and CDR2 is YYNGEE. The CDR3 coding sequence is TGTGCCAGCAGCGTAGGGGGGGAATCTAGTTCCTACGAGCAGTACTTC. Its protein product is CASSVGGESSSYEQYF.